These T cell receptor beta chains were read from a single sample in a study of blood T cell repertoires in COVID-19. The assay was immunoSEQ multiplex PCR, and TCRdb's table has in-frame clones only and misses some. The table shows 140,000 or so clones, with 88% occurring only once. Sequenced input: peripheral blood. These TCRs come from a woman between 50 and 59 years old with acute or convalescent COVID-19. The CDR3 runs from the conserved cysteine through the conserved F or W. Fields, in order: J gene, D gene, V gene, clone size, CDR3 protein, CDR3 DNA. The D gene is left open where the match is weak. Some rows mark clone size as missing; the rest say once, few, many or name a class of expanded clone.

J: TRBJ2-3; D: -; V: TRBV7-3; size: -; CDR3: CASSLDLALTDTQYF; DNA: TGTGCCAGCAGCTTGGATCTAGCTTTGACAGATACGCAGTATTTT
J: TRBJ2-2; D: -; V: TRBV18; size: -; CDR3: CASSPSTANTGELFF; DNA: TGTGCCAGCTCACCATCTACAGCGAACACCGGGGAGCTGTTTTTT
J: TRBJ2-3; D: -; V: TRBV12-5; size: -; CDR3: CATMRAGTDTQYF; DNA: TGTGCTACGATGCGGGCTGGCACAGATACGCAGTATTTT
J: TRBJ2-4; D: TRBD1; V: TRBV5-8; size: -; CDR3: CASSLGQAAKNIQYF; DNA: TGTGCCAGCAGCTTAGGACAGGCTGCCAAAAACATTCAGTACTTC
J: TRBJ1-2; D: -; V: TRBV7-8; size: -; CDR3: CASSLVVGGYGYTF; DNA: TGTGCCAGCAGCTTAGTGGTAGGGGGCTATGGCTACACCTTC
J: TRBJ1-2; D: -; V: TRBV12-3/TRBV12-4; size: -; CDR3: CASRLGSGGYTF; DNA: TGTGCCAGCAGGCTAGGATCTGGAGGCTACACCTTC
J: TRBJ1-2; D: TRBD1; V: TRBV30; size: -; CDR3: CAWRDSGGARGYTF; DNA: TGTGCCTGGAGGGACTCAGGGGGCGCGAGGGGCTACACCTTC
J: TRBJ1-2; D: -; V: TRBV6-6; size: -; CDR3: CASNGGVGYTF; DNA: TGTGCCAGCAACGGGGGGGTTGGCTACACCTTC
J: TRBJ2-7; D: -; V: TRBV6-2/TRBV6-3; size: few; CDR3: CASSYPLEYREQYF; DNA: TGTGCCAGCAGTTACCCCCTTGAGTATCGAGAGCAGTACTTC
J: TRBJ2-3; D: -; V: TRBV12-5; size: -; CDR3: CASAEQGETDTQYF; DNA: TGTGCTAGTGCTGAGCAGGGCGAAACAGATACGCAGTATTTT
J: TRBJ2-1; D: TRBD2; V: TRBV19; size: -; CDR3: CASSTLAGGGGEQFF; DNA: TGTGCCAGTAGTACTCTAGCGGGAGGAGGCGGTGAGCAGTTCTTC
J: TRBJ1-3; D: TRBD1; V: TRBV6-5; size: -; CDR3: CASSYFGTDTGNTIYF; DNA: TGTGCCAGCAGTTACTTTGGGACAGACACTGGAAACACCATATATTTT
J: TRBJ1-5; D: -; V: TRBV9; size: -; CDR3: CASSAGSNQPQHF; DNA: TGTGCCAGCAGCGCGGGGTCAAATCAGCCCCAGCATTTT
J: TRBJ2-3; D: TRBD1; V: TRBV28; size: -; CDR3: CASGGQGEIYTQYF; DNA: TGTGCCAGCGGTGGACAGGGAGAAATATATACGCAGTATTTT
J: TRBJ2-7; D: -; V: TRBV27; size: -; CDR3: CASSLSPPGLVWVEQYF; DNA: TGTGCCAGCAGTTTATCCCCACCGGGACTCGTGTGGGTCGAGCAGTACTTC
J: TRBJ1-1; D: -; V: TRBV5-1; size: once; CDR3: CASSLLGLLNTEAFF; DNA: TGCGCCAGCAGCCTGTTGGGGCTGTTGAACACTGAAGCTTTCTTT
J: TRBJ1-2; D: -; V: TRBV3-1/TRBV3-2; size: -; CDR3: CASSQVSGYTF; DNA: TGTGCCAGCAGCCAAGTTTCAGGCTACACCTTC
J: TRBJ1-1; D: -; V: TRBV9; size: -; CDR3: CASTPHSMNTEAFF; DNA: TGTGCCAGCACCCCCCATTCAATGAACACTGAAGCTTTCTTT
J: TRBJ1-1; D: -; V: TRBV2; size: -; CDR3: CASSPRGGVGVNTEAFF; DNA: TGTGCCAGCAGTCCCCGGGGGGGTGTCGGTGTGAACACTGAAGCTTTCTTT
J: TRBJ2-7; D: -; V: TRBV19; size: -; CDR3: CASSIAGLIYEQYF; DNA: TGTGCCAGTAGTATTGCCGGACTGATCTACGAGCAGTACTTC
J: TRBJ1-3; D: -; V: TRBV6-2/TRBV6-3; size: -; CDR3: CASSFFGQLSGNTIYF; DNA: TGTGCCAGCAGTTTCTTCGGACAGCTCTCTGGAAACACCATATATTTT
J: TRBJ2-5; D: TRBD2; V: TRBV20-1; size: -; CDR3: CSASLPSGRETQYF; DNA: TGCAGTGCTAGTCTCCCTAGCGGGAGGGAGACCCAGTACTTC
J: TRBJ2-3; D: TRBD2; V: TRBV3-1/TRBV3-2; size: -; CDR3: CASSQYTSGLDTQYF; DNA: TGTGCCAGCAGCCAATACACTAGCGGGCTAGATACGCAGTATTTT
J: TRBJ2-1; D: TRBD2; V: TRBV6-6; size: -; CDR3: CASAPSGRGGDGEQFF; DNA: TGTGCCAGCGCTCCTAGCGGGAGGGGCGGTGATGGTGAGCAGTTCTTC
J: TRBJ2-1; D: TRBD1; V: TRBV5-1; size: -; CDR3: CASSSGTANEQFF; DNA: TGCGCCAGCAGCTCCGGGACAGCTAATGAGCAGTTCTTC
J: TRBJ1-2; D: -; V: TRBV28; size: few; CDR3: CASSKQTNYGYTF; DNA: TGTGCCAGCAGTAAACAGACTAACTATGGCTACACCTTC
J: TRBJ2-2; D: TRBD2; V: TRBV7-9; size: -; CDR3: CASSKTSGNTGELFF; DNA: TGTGCCAGCAGTAAGACTAGCGGAAACACCGGGGAGCTGTTTTTT
J: TRBJ2-1; D: TRBD1; V: TRBV18; size: -; CDR3: CASSPPGQDYNEQFF; DNA: TGTGCCAGCTCGCCTCCCGGACAGGACTACAATGAGCAGTTCTTC
J: TRBJ1-5; D: TRBD1; V: TRBV19; size: -; CDR3: CASRPTGVQPQHF; DNA: TGTGCCAGTAGGCCGACAGGGGTTCAGCCCCAGCATTTT
J: TRBJ2-5; D: -; V: TRBV5-1; size: -; CDR3: CASSPAARAEQETQYF; DNA: TGCGCCAGCAGCCCGGCGGCCAGGGCAGAACAAGAGACCCAGTACTTC
J: TRBJ1-6; D: -; V: TRBV4-1; size: -; CDR3: CASREGGTANSPLHF; DNA: TGCGCCAGCAGGGAGGGCGGGACGGCTAATTCACCCCTCCACTTT
J: TRBJ1-1; D: -; V: TRBV6-1; size: -; CDR3: CASSGFKDFMNTEAFF; DNA: TGTGCCAGCAGTGGTTTTAAGGACTTTATGAACACTGAAGCTTTCTTT
J: TRBJ2-7; D: -; V: TRBV11-3; size: -; CDR3: CASSLQGQRGEQYF; DNA: TGTGCCAGCAGCTTACAGGGGCAACGGGGCGAGCAGTACTTC
J: TRBJ2-2; D: -; V: TRBV29-1; size: -; CDR3: CSVERGTGELFF; DNA: TGCAGCGTTGAAAGAGGAACCGGGGAGCTGTTTTTT
J: TRBJ2-1; D: TRBD1; V: TRBV28; size: -; CDR3: CASSLLGTGIGEQFF; DNA: TGTGCCAGCAGTTTATTGGGGACAGGGATCGGTGAGCAGTTCTTC
J: TRBJ1-3; D: -; V: TRBV2; size: -; CDR3: CASSEAGGWNTIYF; DNA: TGTGCCAGCAGTGAAGCTGGAGGATGGAACACCATATATTTT
J: TRBJ2-1; D: TRBD2; V: TRBV15; size: -; CDR3: CATSGGVGGGSLSYNEQFF; DNA: TGTGCCACCAGCGGCGGGGTGGGCGGGGGGTCTCTTTCCTACAATGAGCAGTTCTTC
J: TRBJ1-5; D: -; V: TRBV19; size: once; CDR3: CASSSTELQPQHF; DNA: TGTGCCAGTAGTAGTACAGAGTTGCAGCCCCAGCATTTT
J: TRBJ1-1; D: -; V: TRBV12-5; size: -; CDR3: CATRGTSNTEAFF; DNA: TGTGCTACCCGGGGGACTTCCAACACTGAAGCTTTCTTT
J: TRBJ2-6; D: -; V: TRBV7-6; size: -; CDR3: CASSLAGTPGANVLTF; DNA: TGTGCCAGCAGCTTAGCGGGGACACCTGGGGCCAACGTCCTGACTTTC
J: TRBJ1-1; D: -; V: TRBV12-5; size: -; CDR3: CASGFPQTEAFF; DNA: TGTGCTAGTGGTTTCCCCCAGACTGAAGCTTTCTTT
J: TRBJ2-7; D: -; V: TRBV7-9; size: -; CDR3: CASSLGPRLGSYEQYF; DNA: TGTGCCAGCAGCTTAGGACCGAGACTAGGTTCCTACGAGCAGTACTTC
J: TRBJ1-1; D: -; V: TRBV7-9; size: -; CDR3: CASSLAQGMNTEAFF; DNA: TGTGCCAGCAGCTTAGCACAGGGCATGAACACTGAAGCTTTCTTT
J: TRBJ1-2; D: TRBD1; V: TRBV29-1; size: -; CDR3: CSVETYQGSSGGHGYTF; DNA: TGCAGCGTTGAAACCTACCAGGGCAGCTCAGGGGGCCATGGCTACACCTTC
J: TRBJ2-7; D: TRBD1; V: TRBV28; size: -; CDR3: CASSLPITGTGDYEQYF; DNA: TGTGCCAGCAGTTTACCAATTACCGGGACAGGGGACTACGAGCAGTACTTC
J: TRBJ1-1; D: -; V: TRBV3-1/TRBV3-2; size: -; CDR3: CASSQSVTTEAFF; DNA: TGTGCCAGCAGCCAATCGGTAACCACTGAAGCTTTCTTT
J: TRBJ2-2; D: TRBD2; V: TRBV10-3; size: -; CDR3: CAISDERGGPLTGELFF; DNA: TGTGCCATCAGTGATGAGCGGGGGGGTCCCCTCACCGGGGAGCTGTTTTTT
J: TRBJ1-5; D: TRBD1; V: TRBV6-6; size: -; CDR3: CASTGGQGGKPQHF; DNA: TGTGCCAGCACGGGCGGACAGGGTGGGAAGCCCCAGCATTTT
J: TRBJ1-2; D: -; V: TRBV19; size: -; CDR3: CASLGVWNYGYTF; DNA: TGTGCCAGCCTCGGAGTGTGGAACTATGGCTACACCTTC
J: TRBJ2-3; D: -; V: TRBV7-9; size: few; CDR3: CASSRLDSLLTDTQYF; DNA: TGTGCCAGCAGCAGACTAGACAGTCTACTCACAGATACGCAGTATTTT
J: TRBJ1-1; D: -; V: TRBV11-2; size: -; CDR3: CASSLIPPEAFF; DNA: TGTGCCAGCAGCTTAATTCCTCCTGAAGCTTTCTTT
J: TRBJ1-6; D: -; V: TRBV19; size: -; CDR3: CASSISSGGNSPLHF; DNA: TGTGCCAGTAGTATTTCCTCGGGGGGTAATTCACCCCTCCACTTT
J: TRBJ2-1; D: -; V: TRBV14; size: -; CDR3: CASSQAAYNEQFF; DNA: TGTGCCAGCAGCCAAGCCGCCTACAATGAGCAGTTCTTC
J: TRBJ2-3; D: TRBD2; V: TRBV5-4; size: -; CDR3: CASSFVLAGGFTDTQYF; DNA: TGTGCCAGCAGCTTTGTGCTAGCGGGAGGTTTTACAGATACGCAGTATTTT
J: TRBJ1-3; D: TRBD1; V: TRBV5-1; size: -; CDR3: CASSLGTGAASTSGNTIYF; DNA: TGCGCCAGCAGCTTGGGGACAGGGGCCGCTTCCACCTCTGGAAACACCATATATTTT